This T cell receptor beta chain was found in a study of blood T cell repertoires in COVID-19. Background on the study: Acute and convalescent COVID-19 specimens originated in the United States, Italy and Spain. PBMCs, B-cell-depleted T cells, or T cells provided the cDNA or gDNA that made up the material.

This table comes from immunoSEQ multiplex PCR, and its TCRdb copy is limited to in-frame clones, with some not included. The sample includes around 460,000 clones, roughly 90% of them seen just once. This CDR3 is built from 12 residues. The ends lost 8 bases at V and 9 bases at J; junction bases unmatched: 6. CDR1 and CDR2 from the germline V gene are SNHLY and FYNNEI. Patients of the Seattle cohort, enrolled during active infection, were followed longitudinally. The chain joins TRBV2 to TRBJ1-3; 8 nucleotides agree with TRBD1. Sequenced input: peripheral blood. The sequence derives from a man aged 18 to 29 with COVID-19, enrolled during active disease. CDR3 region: CASRQGHTTIYF. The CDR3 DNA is TGTGCCAGCCGACAGGGGCATACCACCATATATTTT.